This TCR beta chain was obtained from a study of beta chain features in type 1 diabetes. About the study: Comparable age, gender and cell yields were observed in patients relative to healthy donors. Study-wide results and limits: For type 1 diabetes patients, VDJ junctions showed fewer insertions and more deletions. It was among patients, rather than healthy donors, that naive, central memory and Treg TCRB repertoires appeared more similar.

The CDR3 is 14 amino acids. V lost 2 bases to trimming and J lost 4 bases, with 9 bases between them. The germline V gene has CDR1 SGHTA and CDR2 FQGTGA. This clone was found a few times. Its antigen is unknown. Since all of the isolated RNA was reverse transcribed, expressed TCRB transcripts were what got sequenced. Clones were sequenced by immunoSEQ multiplex PCR, and TCRdb holds only the in-frame ones, with some missing. Of about 150,000 clones listed, around 10% are singletons. The TCR originated in a man aged 18 to 30 in good health. V is TRBV7-3 and J is TRBJ1-3; unclear D gene. Sequenced sample: central memory CD4+ T cells from blood. In nucleotides, the CDR3 is TGTGCCAGCAGCTTAGGCCCTCCCGGAAACACCATATATTTT. It translates to CASSLGPPGNTIYF.